Below are 32 T cell receptor beta chains sequenced from a single sample in a study of T cell responses to AZD1222 COVID-19 vaccine. Clones were read by immunoSEQ multiplex PCR, and TCRdb kept only the in-frame ones, dropping some. Of about 130,000 clones listed, about 91% are singletons. Here the sequenced sample was peripheral blood, taken on day 0 of AZD1222 vaccination. The receptors come from an adult in good health.

The V call is TRBV5-1, the J call TRBJ1-4, with D tentatively TRBD1 (5 bases). V dropped 0 bases and J dropped 5 bases, with 11 bases sitting between them. The CDR3 spans 15 residues. Germline CDR1 and CDR2: SGHRS and YFSETQ. The CDR3 sequence: CASSLDGTENEKLFF. In DNA, the CDR3 is TGCGCCAGCAGCTTGGACGGGACGGAAAATGAAAAACTGTTTTTT.

The V and J genes are TRBV28 and TRBJ1-2, with unresolved D. The CDR3 consists of 12 residues. Trimming shortened V by 3 bases and J by 7 bases, and 9 bases separated the two germline ends. Germline assignment: CDR1 MDHEN and CDR2 SYDVKM. The CDR3 bases are TGTGCCAGCAGTTTGTGGGTAGGTGGCTACACCTTC. Translation gives CASSLWVGGYTF.

V gene TRBV5-5 combines with J gene TRBJ2-7, with D unclear. Trimming stripped 4 bases from V and 2 bases from J, with 4 bases between. Looked up from germline, CDR1 is SGHKS and CDR2 is YYEKEE (reference sequence). CDR3 size: 11 residues. The CDR3, as DNA: TGTGCCAGCAGCATAACCTACGAGCAGTACTTC. Translating gives CASSITYEQYF.

This chain joins TRBV5-6 and TRBJ1-5; D is perhaps TRBD1 (5 bases). The CDR3 contains 17 residues. Trimming removed 4 bases at V and 6 bases at J, with 23 bases between. Germline assignment: CDR1 SGHDT and CDR2 YYEEEE. The CDR3 is CASSQTGTPGRGQPQHF. DNA for the CDR3: TGTGCCAGCAGCCAAACCGGGACGCCGGGGAGGGGTCAGCCCCAGCATTTT.

V and J are TRBV6-2 or TRBV6-3 and TRBJ2-1, with 9 bases fitting TRBD2. CDR3 length: 16 amino acids. The germline V gene encodes CDR1 MNHEY and CDR2 SVGEGT. Germline trimming cut 2 bases from V and 5 bases from J; bases unmatched to any gene: 7. CDR3 residues: CASSYSRLAAHNEQFF. The CDR3 coding sequence is TGTGCCAGCAGTTACAGCAGACTAGCGGCACACAATGAGCAGTTCTTC.

This clone was detected once. The rearrangement uses TRBV7-8 and TRBJ2-4; the match to TRBD1 covers 10 bases. The CDR3 consists of 16 residues. J gave up 8 bases and V 5 bases, and 12 bases lay outside the gene matches. Germline CDR1 and CDR2: SGHVS and FQNEAQ. CDR3 in amino acids: CASSHVGQGNRDIQYF. The CDR3 DNA reads as TGTGCCAGCAGCCACGTGGGACAGGGGAATAGGGACATTCAGTACTTC. The entire variable domain, with the rest obtained from reference TRBV7-8 and TRBJ2-4, is as follows: GAGVSQSPRYKVAKRGQDVALRCDPISGHVSLFWYQQALGQGPEFLTYFQNEAQLDKSGLPSDRFFAERPEGSVSTLKIQRTQQEDSAVYLCASSHVGQGNRDIQYFGAGTRLSVL.

This clone showed up just a few times. V and J are TRBV11-2 and TRBJ1-2; D remains ambiguous. The CDR3 contains 14 residues. V gave up 3 bases and J gave up 2 bases, with 10 bases separating them. Germline lookup yields CDR1 SGHAT and CDR2 FQNNGV. The CDR3 loop reads CASSFQGPNYGYTF. CDR3 bases: TGTGCCAGCAGCTTCCAAGGACCGAACTATGGCTACACCTTC.

This rearrangement joins TRBV28 to TRBJ2-3; unclear D gene. Germline CDR1 and CDR2: MDHEN and SYDVKM. The CDR3 extends over 13 amino acids. Trimming took off 8 bases at V and 1 base at J, with 10 bases between the two ends. The CDR3 DNA follows: TGTGCCAGCCTCGGCCAGGGCACAGATACGCAGTATTTT. It encodes CASLGQGTDTQYF.

The DNA for the CDR3 is TGTGCCAGCAGCGTAGGGACAACCTGGGCGTCCGAGCAGTACTTC. Translated, it gives CASSVGTTWASEQYF. The gene calls are TRBV9 and TRBJ2-7; D might be TRBD1 (5 bases). CDR1 and CDR2 (germline): SGDLS, YYNGEE. Trimming took 0 bases from V and 6 from J, leaving 16 bases between them. The CDR3 has 15 residues.

V gene TRBV5-1 combines with J gene TRBJ2-1, with D possibly matching TRBD1 (6 bases). This CDR3 is built from 13 residues. Germline CDR1 is SGHRS and CDR2 is YFSETQ. V was pared by 2 bases and J by 6 bases, with 9 bases between. Here the CDR3 reads CASSLNRANEQFF. The CDR3 nucleotides are TGCGCCAGCAGCTTAAACAGGGCCAATGAGCAGTTCTTC.

This chain links TRBV3-1 (or the pseudogene TRBV3-2) with TRBJ1-2, with D possibly being TRBD1 (5 bases). The CDR3 has 14 amino acids. Trimming pared 4 bases from V and 5 bases from J, leaving 14 bases between. Germline CDR1 is LGHDT and CDR2 is YNNKEL (reference sequence). Written as DNA, the CDR3 is TGTGCCAGCAGCCCCGCCGGGACCGGGTATGGCTACACCTTC. Its protein is CASSPAGTGYGYTF.

The chain has TRBV2 and TRBJ2-5; D is perhaps TRBD2 (6 bases). The CDR3 is 16 residues long. Germline loops: CDR1 SNHLY, CDR2 FYNNEI. V lost 2 bases to trimming and J lost 2 bases, with 15 bases between them. The CDR3 DNA sequence: TGTGCCAGCAGTGAAAGGGCGCGGGGCAATCAAGAGACCCAGTACTTC. Residues: CASSERARGNQETQYF.

J is TRBJ2-3 and V is TRBV27; no clear D gene. The CDR3 is 14 amino acids. Germline V gene lookup returns CDR1 MNHEY and CDR2 SMNVEV (reference sequence). With 2 bases removed from V and 5 bases from J, the gap between germline ends came to 11 bases. CDR3 nucleotides: TGTGCCAGCAGTTTACACAAGGACGGAGATACGCAGTATTTT. Its protein is CASSLHKDGDTQYF.

There are a few counts of this clone. The junction and the germline gene differ at one end; a read error may be behind it. This chain uses TRBV9 with TRBJ1-6; D unresolved. This CDR3 is built from 14 residues. Germline loops: CDR1 SGDLS, CDR2 YYNGEE. The CDR3 protein is CASSVAPYNSPLHF. For the CDR3, the DNA is TGTGCCAGCAGCGTAGCCCCCTACAATTCACCCCTCCACTTT.

This chain joins TRBV5-4 and TRBJ1-2, with TRBD1 matching 11 bases. CDR3 length equals 15 residues. Losses at the gene ends were 4 bases for V and 4 bases for J; bases not matched to a gene: 6. Germline values: CDR1 SGHNT, CDR2 YYREEE (reference sequence). CDR3 nucleotides: TGTGCCAGCAGCCAGGGACAGGGGGATGGCTATGGCTACACCTTC. This codes for CASSQGQGDGYGYTF.

The genes are TRBV10-3 and TRBJ2-3, with 7 bases identical to TRBD1. With 4 bases clipped from V and 0 bases from J, the junction kept 4 bases outside the gene matches. The length of the CDR3 is 15 residues. Looked up from germline, CDR1 is ENHRY and CDR2 is SYGVKD. Here the CDR3 reads CAISARQGSTDTQYF. The CDR3 DNA is TGTGCCATCAGTGCCCGACAGGGAAGCACAGATACGCAGTATTTT.

This chain uses TRBV3-1 (or the pseudogene TRBV3-2) with TRBJ2-1; D may be TRBD1 or TRBD2 (6 bases each). V was cut by 0 bases and J by 4 bases, with 13 bases left in between. The CDR3 runs to 16 residues. The germline gives CDR1 LGHDT, CDR2 YNNKEL (reference sequence). CDR3: CASSQDLGGGYNEQFF. For the CDR3, the DNA is TGTGCCAGCAGCCAAGATTTGGGGGGCGGGTACAATGAGCAGTTCTTC.

CDR3 amino acids: CASSWRVGSGETDTQYF. The CDR3 DNA reads as TGTGCCAGCAGCTGGAGAGTGGGTAGCGGGGAGACAGATACGCAGTATTTT. The chain recombines TRBV7-9 with TRBJ2-3, with 8 bases lining up with TRBD2. The CDR3 contains 17 residues. J lost 3 bases, V lost 4 bases, and 12 bases had no gene match. The germline V gene encodes CDR1 SEHNR and CDR2 FQNEAQ (reference sequence).

The chain carries TRBV19 and TRBJ1-3, with D tentatively TRBD1 (5 bases). In germline, CDR1 is LNHDA, CDR2 SQIVND (reference sequence). The CDR3 totals 16 residues. V was pared by 4 bases and J by 6 bases, with 19 bases between. The chain's CDR3 is CASSRWDRRFENTIYF. In DNA form, the CDR3 reads TGTGCCAGTAGTAGATGGGACCGCCGCTTTGAAAACACCATATATTTT.

The chain carries TRBV7-3 and TRBJ1-1, with D hard to call. The CDR3 is 15 amino acids. Trimming took off 2 bases at V and 0 bases at J, with 10 bases between the two ends. Germline assignment: CDR1 SGHTA and CDR2 FQGTGA. The CDR3 protein is CASSLYAVMNTEAFF. CDR3 DNA: TGTGCCAGCAGCTTATATGCGGTTATGAACACTGAAGCTTTCTTT.

This chain connects TRBV7-2 to TRBJ1-6, with TRBD1 as a possible D gene (6 bases). V was clipped by 3 bases and J by 12 bases, with 9 bases between them. Germline loops: CDR1 SGHTA, CDR2 FQGNSA. The CDR3 totals 12 residues. For the CDR3, the DNA is TGTGCCAGCAGCTTCGGACAGCAACCCCTCCACTTT. It translates to CASSFGQQPLHF.

The chain carries TRBV11-2 and TRBJ2-5, with D possibly being TRBD2 (5 bases). The CDR3 is made up of 13 amino acids. Germline CDR1 and CDR2: SGHAT and FQNNGV. V lost 3 bases to trimming and J lost 9 bases, with 14 bases between them. In DNA form, the CDR3 reads TGTGCCAGCAGCTTGGGCCGCCCCGGGGCCCAGTACTTC. This sequence encodes CASSLGRPGAQYF.

The rearrangement joins TRBV11-2 to TRBJ1-1; D gene ambiguous. Germline values: CDR1 SGHAT, CDR2 FQNNGV. The length of the CDR3 is 15 residues. V was pared by 1 base and J by 2 bases, with 11 bases between. As DNA, the CDR3 is TGTGCCAGCAGCTTAGGAGGTCGCCGTAACACTGAAGCTTTCTTT. Translated: CASSLGGRRNTEAFF.

The rearrangement links TRBV18 to TRBJ2-5, with 7 bases matching TRBD1. The J segment lost 4 bases and the V segment lost 8 bases, leaving 16 bases of the junction unmatched. CDR1 and CDR2 from the germline V gene are KGHSH and LQKENI. This CDR3 contains 16 residues. The CDR3 reads CASGEYEGALRETQYF. Here the CDR3 DNA reads TGTGCCAGCGGGGAGTACGAGGGGGCTTTACGAGAGACCCAGTACTTC.

This clone was picked up one time. V gene TRBV5-8 combines with J gene TRBJ1-5; D call uncertain. Germline loops: CDR1 SGHTS, CDR2 YDEGEE. This CDR3 contains 15 residues. The ends were cut back, 3 bases at V and 0 bases at J, with 10 bases in the middle. CDR3 protein: CASSSGYISNQPQHF. In DNA, the CDR3 is TGTGCCAGCAGCTCAGGCTATATTAGCAATCAGCCCCAGCATTTT. The entire variable domain, with the rest obtained from reference TRBV5-8 and TRBJ1-5, is as follows: EAGVTQSPTHLIKTRGQQATLRCSPISGHTSVYWYQQALGLGLQFLLWYDEGEERNRGNFPPRFSGRQFPNYSSELNVNALELEDSALYLCASSSGYISNQPQHFGDGTRLSIL.

V gene TRBV30 combines with J gene TRBJ1-2; D is uncertain. CDR1 and CDR2 (germline): GTSNPN, SVGIG (reference sequence). With 8 bases removed from V and 0 bases from J, the gap between germline ends came to 13 bases. This CDR3 is built from 13 residues. In DNA form, the CDR3 reads TGTGCCGGAGGGCGGACCTCTAACTATGGCTACACCTTC. Its protein is CAGGRTSNYGYTF.

The V gene is TRBV10-3, the J gene TRBJ1-2; 7 bases fit TRBD1. After removal of 5 bases from V and 11 bases from J, the junction contained 14 bases not matched to a gene. This CDR3 region has 14 residues. Germline CDR1 and CDR2: ENHRY and SYGVKD. CDR3 sequence: CAISRDSALAGYTF. The CDR3 DNA follows: TGTGCCATCAGTAGGGACAGTGCCCTTGCCGGTTACACCTTC.

The chain combines TRBV19 with TRBJ2-2; 7 nucleotides align to TRBD1. V dropped 5 bases and J dropped 4; count of bases not matched to a gene: 10. Germline-derived CDR1 and CDR2 are LNHDA and SQIVND (reference sequence). The CDR3 totals 16 residues. CDR3 nucleotides: TGTGCCAGTAGTGGTAGACAGGGAATAGCCACCGGGGAGCTGTTTTTT. Its protein product is CASSGRQGIATGELFF.

The chain couples TRBV5-4 to TRBJ2-5; D assignment may be TRBD1 or TRBD2 (5 bases each). The CDR3 sequence is 15 residues long. Trimming took off 6 bases at V and 1 base at J, with 16 bases between the two ends. Germline CDR1 is SGHNT and CDR2 is YYREEE (reference sequence). CDR3 residues: CASTGGGQAQETQYF. The CDR3 region has the DNA TGTGCCAGCACCGGAGGAGGACAAGCCCAAGAGACCCAGTACTTC. The whole variable domain, remainder taken from reference TRBV5-4 and TRBJ2-5, is ETGVTQSPTHLIKTRGQQVTLRCSSQSGHNTVSWYQQALGQGPQFIFQYYREEENGRGNFPPRFSGLQFPNYSSELNVNALELDDSALYLCASTGGGQAQETQYFGPGTRLLVL.

The chain has TRBV7-2 and TRBJ2-2; the match to TRBD1 covers 10 bases. Per germline, CDR1 SGHTA and CDR2 FQGNSA. V lost 5 bases and J lost 6; bases outside the gene matches: 6. The CDR3 consists of 15 residues. The CDR3 loop reads CASSLRGQGPGELFF. In DNA form, the CDR3 reads TGTGCCAGCAGCCTACGGGGACAGGGGCCCGGGGAGCTGTTTTTT.

J is TRBJ1-4 and V is TRBV28, with D perhaps TRBD1 (5 bases). Germline CDR1 and CDR2: MDHEN and SYDVKM. This CDR3 is built from 15 residues. V shed 5 bases and J shed 0 bases, with 10 bases lying between them. This chain's CDR3 is CASSVQGATNEKLFF. CDR3 sequence (DNA): TGTGCCAGCAGTGTCCAGGGTGCAACTAATGAAAAACTGTTTTTT.

This clone was detected a few times. The chain carries TRBV3-1 (or the pseudogene TRBV3-2) and TRBJ2-7; D ambiguous. The CDR3 covers 15 residues. Trimming stripped 0 bases from V and 3 bases from J, with 12 bases between. Germline V lookup: CDR1 LGHDT, CDR2 YNNKEL (reference sequence). This chain's CDR3 is CASSQDIQEIYEQYF. The CDR3 DNA follows: TGTGCCAGCAGCCAAGATATCCAGGAGATCTACGAGCAGTACTTC.